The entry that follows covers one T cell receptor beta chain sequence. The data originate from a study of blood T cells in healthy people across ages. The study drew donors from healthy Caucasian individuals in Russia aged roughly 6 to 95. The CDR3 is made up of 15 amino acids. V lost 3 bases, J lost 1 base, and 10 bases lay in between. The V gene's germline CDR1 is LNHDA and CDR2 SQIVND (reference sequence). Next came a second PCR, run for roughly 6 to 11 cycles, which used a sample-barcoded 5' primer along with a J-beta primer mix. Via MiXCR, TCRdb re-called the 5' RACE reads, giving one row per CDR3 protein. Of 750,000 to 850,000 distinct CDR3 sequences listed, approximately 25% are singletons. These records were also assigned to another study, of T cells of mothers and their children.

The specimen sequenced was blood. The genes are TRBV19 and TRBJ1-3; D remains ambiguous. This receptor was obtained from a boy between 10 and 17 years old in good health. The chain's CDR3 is CASSMGSTSGNTIYF. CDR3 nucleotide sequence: TGTGCCAGTAGTATGGGCAGTACGTCTGGAAACACCATATATTTT.